This T cell receptor (beta chain) was sequenced during a study of identifying expanded T cells in peripheral blood. The protocol was immunoSEQ multiplex PCR, while the TCRdb copy is restricted to in-frame clones and leaves out a portion. This table holds about 76,000 clones, almost 85% found once. Sequences were obtained from blood. The clonotype comes from a person aged 18 to 70 in good health.

CDR3 protein: CASSLSRVTQETQYF. CDR3 nucleotide sequence: TGTGCCAGCAGCCTGTCCAGGGTAACGCAAGAGACCCAGTACTTC. This chain links TRBV5-4 with TRBJ2-5; D may be TRBD1 (5 bases). CDR3 length: 15 residues. The germline V gene encodes CDR1 SGHNT and CDR2 YYREEE (reference sequence). Trimming took 4 bases from V and 2 from J, leaving 15 bases between them.